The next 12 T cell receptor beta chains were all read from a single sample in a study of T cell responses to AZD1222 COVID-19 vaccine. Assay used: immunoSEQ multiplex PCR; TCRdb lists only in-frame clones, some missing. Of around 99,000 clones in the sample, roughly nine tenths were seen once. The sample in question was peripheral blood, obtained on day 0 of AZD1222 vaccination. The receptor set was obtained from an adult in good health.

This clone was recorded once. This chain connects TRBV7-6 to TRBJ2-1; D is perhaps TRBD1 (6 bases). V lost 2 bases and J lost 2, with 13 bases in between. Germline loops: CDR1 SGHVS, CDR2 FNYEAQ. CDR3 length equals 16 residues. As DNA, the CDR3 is TGTGCCAGCAGCTTACTGAAAGAGGGGGCCTACAATGAGCAGTTCTTC. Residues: CASSLLKEGAYNEQFF.

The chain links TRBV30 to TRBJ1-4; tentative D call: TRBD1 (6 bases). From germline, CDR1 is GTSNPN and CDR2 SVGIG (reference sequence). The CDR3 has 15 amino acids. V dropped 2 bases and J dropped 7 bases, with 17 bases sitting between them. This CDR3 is CAWSPRGPRGEKLFF. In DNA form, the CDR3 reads TGTGCCTGGAGTCCACGCGGGCCCAGGGGTGAAAAACTGTTTTTT.

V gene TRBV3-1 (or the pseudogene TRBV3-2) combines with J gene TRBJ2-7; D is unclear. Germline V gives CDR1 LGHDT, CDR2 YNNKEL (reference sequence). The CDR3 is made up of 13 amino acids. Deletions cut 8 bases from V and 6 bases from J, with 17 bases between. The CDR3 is CASGRLLTAEQYF. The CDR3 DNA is TGTGCCAGCGGTCGATTATTAACCGCCGAGCAGTACTTC.

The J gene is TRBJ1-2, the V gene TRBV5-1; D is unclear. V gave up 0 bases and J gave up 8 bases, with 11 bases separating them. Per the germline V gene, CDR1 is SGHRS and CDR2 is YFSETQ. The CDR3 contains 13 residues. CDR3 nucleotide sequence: TGCGCCAGCAGCTTGGACCCCCCCGGCGGCTACACCTTC. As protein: CASSLDPPGGYTF.

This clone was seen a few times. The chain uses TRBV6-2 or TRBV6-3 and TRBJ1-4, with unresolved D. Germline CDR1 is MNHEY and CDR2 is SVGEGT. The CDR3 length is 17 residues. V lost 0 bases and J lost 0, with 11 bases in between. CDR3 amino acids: CASSYSSGRATNEKLFF. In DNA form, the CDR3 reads TGTGCCAGCAGTTACTCGAGTGGGCGGGCAACTAATGAAAAACTGTTTTTT.

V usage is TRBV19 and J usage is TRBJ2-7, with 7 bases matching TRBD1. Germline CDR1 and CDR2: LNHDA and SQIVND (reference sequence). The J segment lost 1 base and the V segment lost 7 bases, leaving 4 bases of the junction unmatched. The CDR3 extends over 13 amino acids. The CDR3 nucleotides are TGTGCCAGTAACAGGGGTGAGTCCTACGAGCAGTACTTC. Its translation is CASNRGESYEQYF.

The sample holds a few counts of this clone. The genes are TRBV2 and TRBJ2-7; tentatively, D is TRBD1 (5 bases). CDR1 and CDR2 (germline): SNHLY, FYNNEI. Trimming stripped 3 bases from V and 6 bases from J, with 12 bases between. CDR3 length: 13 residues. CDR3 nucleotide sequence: TGTGCCAGCAGTGAGGGGCTAGTACGCGAGCAGTACTTC. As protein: CASSEGLVREQYF. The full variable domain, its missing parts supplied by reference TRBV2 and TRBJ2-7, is EPEVTQTPSHQVTQMGQEVILRCVPISNHLYFYWYRQILGQKVEFLVSFYNNEISEKSEIFDDQFSVERPDGSNFTLKIRSTKLEDSAMYFCASSEGLVREQYFGPGTRLTVT.

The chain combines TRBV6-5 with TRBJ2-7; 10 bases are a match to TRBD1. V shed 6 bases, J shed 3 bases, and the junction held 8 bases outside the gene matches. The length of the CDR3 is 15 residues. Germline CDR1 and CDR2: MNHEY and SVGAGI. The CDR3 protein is CASSITGQGIYEQYF. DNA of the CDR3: TGTGCCAGCAGCATCACGGGACAGGGGATCTACGAGCAGTACTTC.

For the CDR3, the DNA is TGCGCCAGCAGCTCGGACAGCCGTGCAACTAATGAAAAACTGTTTTTT. Amino acids: CASSSDSRATNEKLFF. The rearrangement links TRBV5-1 to TRBJ1-4, with a possible D match to TRBD1 (6 bases). Germline V gene sequence: CDR1 SGHRS, CDR2 YFSETQ. V was clipped by 3 bases and J by 0 bases, with 12 bases between them. CDR3 length equals 16 residues.

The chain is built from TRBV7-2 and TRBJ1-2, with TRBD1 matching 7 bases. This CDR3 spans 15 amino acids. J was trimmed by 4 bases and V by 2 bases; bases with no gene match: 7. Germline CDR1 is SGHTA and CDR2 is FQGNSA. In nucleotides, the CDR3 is TGTGCCAGCAGCTTAACAAGACAGGGAGGCTATGGCTACACCTTC. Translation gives CASSLTRQGGYGYTF.

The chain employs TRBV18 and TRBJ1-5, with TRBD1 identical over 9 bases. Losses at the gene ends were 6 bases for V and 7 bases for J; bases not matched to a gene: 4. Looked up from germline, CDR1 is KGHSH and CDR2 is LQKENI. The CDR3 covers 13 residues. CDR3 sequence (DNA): TGTGCCAGCTCGGGACAGGGCCAACAGCCCCAGCATTTT. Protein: CASSGQGQQPQHF. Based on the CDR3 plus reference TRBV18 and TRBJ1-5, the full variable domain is NAGVMQNPRHLVRRRGQEARLRCSPMKGHSHVYWYRQLPEEGLKFMVYLQKENIIDESGMPKERFSAEFPKEGPSILRIQQVVRGDSAAYFCASSGQGQQPQHFGDGTRLSIL.

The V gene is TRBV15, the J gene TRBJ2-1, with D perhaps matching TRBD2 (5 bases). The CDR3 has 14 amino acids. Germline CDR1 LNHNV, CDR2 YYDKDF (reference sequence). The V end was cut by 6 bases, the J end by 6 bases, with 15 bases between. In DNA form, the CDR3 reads TGTGCCACCAGTCCCCTAGCCGAGGGCAATGAGCAGTTCTTC. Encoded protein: CATSPLAEGNEQFF.